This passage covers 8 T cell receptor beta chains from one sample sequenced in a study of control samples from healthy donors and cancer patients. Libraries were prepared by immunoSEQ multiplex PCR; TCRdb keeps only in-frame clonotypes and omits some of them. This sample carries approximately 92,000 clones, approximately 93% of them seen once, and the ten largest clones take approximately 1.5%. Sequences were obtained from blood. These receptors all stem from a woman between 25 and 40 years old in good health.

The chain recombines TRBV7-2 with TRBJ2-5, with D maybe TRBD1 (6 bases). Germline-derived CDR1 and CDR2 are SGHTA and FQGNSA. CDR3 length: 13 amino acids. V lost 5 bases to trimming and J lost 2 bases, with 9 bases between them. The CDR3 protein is CASSLGQQETQYF. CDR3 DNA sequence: TGTGCCAGCAGCCTCGGACAGCAAGAGACCCAGTACTTC.

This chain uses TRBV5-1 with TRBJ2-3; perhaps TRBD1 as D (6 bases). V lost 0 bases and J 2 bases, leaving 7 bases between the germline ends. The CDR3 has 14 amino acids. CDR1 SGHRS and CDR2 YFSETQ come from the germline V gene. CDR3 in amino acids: CASSLGQDTDTQYF. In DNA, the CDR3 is TGCGCCAGCAGCTTGGGACAGGACACAGATACGCAGTATTTT.

CDR3 in amino acids: CASSSGTGQQETQYF. CDR3 in DNA: TGCGCCAGCAGCTCCGGGACAGGCCAACAAGAGACCCAGTACTTC. This chain links TRBV5-1 with TRBJ2-5; 8 bases map to TRBD1. Germline loops: CDR1 SGHRS, CDR2 YFSETQ. J lost 2 bases, V lost 3 bases, and 6 bases had no gene match. The CDR3 runs 15 residues. Filled out from reference TRBV5-1 and TRBJ2-5, the complete variable domain reads KAGVTQTPRYLIKTRGQQVTLSCSPISGHRSVSWYQQTPGQGLQFLFEYFSETQRNKGNFPGRFSGRQFSNSRSEMNVSTLELGDSALYLCASSSGTGQQETQYFGPGTRLLVL.

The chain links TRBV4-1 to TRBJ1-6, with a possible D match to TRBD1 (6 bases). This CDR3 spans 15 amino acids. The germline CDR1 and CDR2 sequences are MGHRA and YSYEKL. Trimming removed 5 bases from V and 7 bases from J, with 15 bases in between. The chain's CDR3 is CASSSQTGWNSPLHF. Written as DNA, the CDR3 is TGCGCCAGCAGCTCTCAGACAGGTTGGAATTCACCCCTCCACTTT.

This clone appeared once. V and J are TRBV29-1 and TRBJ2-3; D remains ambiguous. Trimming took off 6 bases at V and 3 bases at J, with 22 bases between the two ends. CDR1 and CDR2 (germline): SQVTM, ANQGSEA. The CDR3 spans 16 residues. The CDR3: CSVEPYVARRTDTQYF. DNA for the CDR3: TGCAGCGTGGAGCCCTATGTGGCCCGTCGGACAGATACGCAGTATTTT.

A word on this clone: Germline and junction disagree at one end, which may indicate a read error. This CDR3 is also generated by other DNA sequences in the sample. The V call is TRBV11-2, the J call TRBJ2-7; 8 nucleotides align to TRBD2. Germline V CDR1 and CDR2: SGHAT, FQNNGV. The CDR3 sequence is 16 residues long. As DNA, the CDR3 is TGTGCCAGCAGCCGCAGTGGAGCGGGAGCATTCTACGAGCAGTATTTC. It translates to CASSRSGAGAFYEQYF.

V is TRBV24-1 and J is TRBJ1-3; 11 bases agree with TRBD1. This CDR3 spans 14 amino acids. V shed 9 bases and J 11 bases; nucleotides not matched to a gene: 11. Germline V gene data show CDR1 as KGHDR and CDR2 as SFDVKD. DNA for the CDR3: TGTGCCACCCAGGGACAGGGGGTTTCGGATGCCATATATTTT. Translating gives CATQGQGVSDAIYF.

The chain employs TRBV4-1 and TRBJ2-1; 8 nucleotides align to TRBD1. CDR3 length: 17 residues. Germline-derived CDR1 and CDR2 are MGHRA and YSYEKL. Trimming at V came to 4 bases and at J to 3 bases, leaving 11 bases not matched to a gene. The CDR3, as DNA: TGCGCCAGCAGCCCCCGGTCCGGGACAGGAGACTACAATGAGCAGTTCTTC. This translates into CASSPRSGTGDYNEQFF.